This note documents a single TCR beta chain sequence. A quantity of about 0.45 to 1 ug RNA underwent reverse transcription using random hexamers. TCRdb redid the calling of the immunoSEQ multiplex PCR reads with MiXCR, one entry per CDR3 protein. The sample holds some 120,000 distinct CDR3 sequences, less than 95% seen once. The data were obtained in a study of CD8 T cells in Susac syndrome. The germline V gene has CDR1 MNHEY and CDR2 SVGAGI. V was pared by 3 bases and J by 8 bases, with 7 bases between. The CDR3 runs 11 residues. J is TRBJ1-2 and V is TRBV6-5, with D hard to call. The source material was CD4+ T cells from PBMCs. The sequence derives from a human donor with multiple sclerosis. CDR3 loop: CASSYEGGYTF. CDR3 DNA sequence: TGTGCCAGCAGTTATGAAGGGGGCTACACCTTC.